Below are 10 T cell receptor beta chains sequenced from a single sample in a study of regulatory T cells in long-lasting Graves disease. HTBI primers from iRepertoire and Arm-PCR of CDR3 regions yielded the TCR beta libraries. TCRdb reanalysed the multiplex PCR reads using MiXCR and keeps one entry per CDR3 protein. The data show 300,000 to 400,000 distinct CDR3 sequences, 16% seen once. As for time point: newly diagnosed GD, antithyroid drugs for less than 3 months. Generation of the TCR library employed RNA extracted from PBMCs. These data were likewise used in another study, on T cells in Graves' hyperthyroidism and ophthalmopathy.

This material consisted of peripheral blood mononuclear cells (PBMCs), taken at new diagnosis, from a patient treated with antithyroid drugs. The receptors come from a man in his forties or fifties with Graves disease.

This clonotype was picked up many times. The chain is built from TRBV28 and TRBJ2-7; TRBD2 matches 9 bases. V lost 6 bases and J lost 2; bases outside the gene matches: 2. Germline values: CDR1 MDHEN, CDR2 SYDVKM. This CDR3 comprises 13 residues. CDR3 in amino acids: CASRSGGTYEQYF. The CDR3 DNA sequence: TGTGCCAGCAGGAGCGGGGGGACCTACGAGCAGTACTTC.

This clonotype appeared many times. The rearrangement joins TRBV18 to TRBJ2-3, with TRBD2 matching 16 bases. V trimming: 3 bases; J trimming: 1 base; junction bases outside the gene matches: 4. In germline, CDR1 is KGHSH, CDR2 LQKENI. CDR3 size: 18 residues. CDR3 region: CASSPGLAGGPGTDTQYF. The CDR3 DNA sequence: TGTGCCAGCTCACCGGGACTAGCGGGGGGGCCGGGCACAGATACGCAGTATTTT.

This clonotype was observed a handful of times. The chain combines TRBV19 with TRBJ1-1, with D possibly being TRBD1 (5 bases). From germline, CDR1 is LNHDA and CDR2 SQIVND (reference sequence). Trimming cost V 2 bases and J 7 bases, with 17 bases left between them. The CDR3 runs 15 residues. CDR3 region: CASSIPGRRGNEAFF. CDR3 DNA: TGTGCCAGTAGTATACCGGGACGACGCGGGAATGAAGCTTTCTTT. Drawing the rest from reference TRBV19 and TRBJ1-1, the complete variable domain is DGGITQSPKYLFRKEGQNVTLSCEQNLNHDAMYWYRQDPGQGLRLIYYSQIVNDFQKGDIAEGYSVSREKKESFPLTVTSAQKNPTAFYLCASSIPGRRGNEAFFGQGTRLTVV.

There are a few counts of this clonotype. This rearrangement joins TRBV19 to TRBJ2-5; D unclear. Germline loops: CDR1 LNHDA, CDR2 SQIVND (reference sequence). V dropped 3 bases and J dropped 5 bases, with 16 bases sitting between them. The CDR3 contains 15 residues. The CDR3 nucleotides are TGTGCCAGTAGTATTCAAAAGACATCCAGTGAGACCCAGTACTTC. It encodes CASSIQKTSSETQYF.

This clonotype was seen repeatedly, ten times or more. The chain links TRBV27 to TRBJ1-4, with 7 bases identical to TRBD1. The length of the CDR3 is 14 residues. Germline V gene sequence: CDR1 MNHEY, CDR2 SMNVEV (reference sequence). Losses at the gene ends were 5 bases for V and 10 bases for J; bases not matched to a gene: 10. The chain's CDR3 is CASSQTWDSRKLFF. The CDR3 DNA sequence: TGTGCCAGCAGTCAAACCTGGGACAGTCGAAAACTGTTTTTT.

This clonotype was picked up many times. J is TRBJ2-3 and V is TRBV18; TRBD1 is a possible D gene (6 bases). Trimming pared 0 bases from V and 5 bases from J, leaving 15 bases between. Germline CDR1 is KGHSH and CDR2 is LQKENI. This CDR3 is 16 amino acids long. The CDR3 sequence: CASSPPDRTQGDTQYF. CDR3 nucleotide sequence: TGTGCCAGCTCACCACCTGACAGGACGCAGGGAGATACGCAGTATTTT.

This clonotype was counted many times. This sequence joins TRBV14 and TRBJ2-5, with D possibly being TRBD1 (6 bases). This CDR3 is 13 amino acids long. Trimming pared 2 bases from V and 7 bases from J, leaving 11 bases between. From germline, CDR1 is SGHDN and CDR2 FVKESK. The CDR3 is CASSQRTRGTQYF. CDR3 sequence (DNA): TGTGCCAGCAGCCAACGAACCAGGGGGACCCAGTACTTC.

Many counts were recorded for this clonotype. The chain recombines TRBV6-1 with TRBJ1-2; 9 nucleotides match TRBD1. The length of the CDR3 is 16 residues. The germline V gene encodes CDR1 MNHNS and CDR2 SASEGT. Trimming cost V 5 bases and J 4 bases; bases outside gene matches: 11. CDR3: CASSTSATGGIYGYTF. As DNA, the CDR3 is TGTGCCAGCAGTACTTCTGCGACAGGGGGGATCTATGGCTACACCTTC.

This clonotype was recorded a few times. V and J are TRBV11-1 and TRBJ2-2; 7 nucleotides line up with TRBD2. The J segment lost 0 bases and the V segment lost 5 bases, leaving 9 bases of the junction unmatched. Germline assignment: CDR1 SGHAT and CDR2 FQDESV (reference sequence). CDR3 length: 17 residues. DNA for the CDR3: TGTGCCAGCAGCCAAGGGTGGGCGGGGGCGAACACCGGGGAGCTGTTTTTT. It translates to CASSQGWAGANTGELFF. Using reference TRBV11-1 and TRBJ2-2 for the parts outside the CDR3, the full variable domain is EAEVAQSPRYKITEKSQAVAFWCDPISGHATLYWYRQILGQGPELLVQFQDESVVDDSQLPKDRFSAERLKGVDSTLKIQPAELGDSAMYLCASSQGWAGANTGELFFGEGSRLTVL.

In the case of this clonotype: A read error may be the cause here, since a much bigger clone is one base away. The chain couples TRBV29-1 to TRBJ2-3, with a tentative D call TRBD2 (5 bases). The CDR3 consists of 14 residues. The germline V and J ends were trimmed by 5 bases and 0 bases, with 12 bases remaining between them. From germline, CDR1 is SQVTM and CDR2 ANQGSEA. In nucleotides, the CDR3 is TGCAGCGTTAGTTCGCCGGGGAGCACAGATACGCAGTATTTT. This codes for CSVSSPGSTDTQYF.